A single sample is the source of the 28 T cell receptor beta chains below, sequenced in a study of cytomegalovirus exposure and HLA in healthy donors. The PCR ran on 60 Vbeta and 13 Jbeta primers. Assay used: immunoSEQ multiplex PCR; TCRdb lists only in-frame clones, some missing. The sample holds 200,000 to 300,000 clones, roughly four fifths seen once. Sequencing was performed on PBMCs. The origin of the receptors is an older woman in good health and CMV-seropositive.

The gene calls are TRBV7-4 and TRBJ2-7; TRBD2 agrees at 9 bases. The CDR3 is 13 residues long. CDR1 is SGHVT and CDR2 is SQSDAQ in the germline V gene. V shed 10 bases, J shed 4 bases, and the junction held 8 bases outside the gene matches. DNA of the CDR3: TGTGCCACCTCTAGCGGGACCCCTTACGAGCAGTACTTC. Its protein is CATSSGTPYEQYF.

The genes are TRBV7-9 and TRBJ1-4, with TRBD1 as a possible D gene (5 bases). The CDR3 length is 14 residues. The ends were cut back, 0 bases at V and 5 bases at J, with 7 bases in the middle. The germline CDR1 and CDR2 sequences are SEHNR and FQNEAQ (reference sequence). This CDR3 is CASSLAGANEKLFF. The CDR3 DNA reads as TGTGCCAGCAGCTTAGCAGGGGCGAATGAAAAACTGTTTTTT.

V usage is TRBV7-3 and J usage is TRBJ2-7, with 7 bases lining up with TRBD2. The CDR3 spans 15 residues. CDR1 is SGHTA and CDR2 is FQGTGA in the germline V gene. With V trimmed by 2 bases and J by 1 base, 5 bases remained unmatched. CDR3 bases: TGTGCCAGCAGCTTAGCGGGGGACCCTTCCTACGAGCAGTACTTC. It codes for CASSLAGDPSYEQYF.

The rearrangement links TRBV18 to TRBJ1-5; TRBD1 matches 7 bases. There are 14 residues in the CDR3. Trimming removed 2 bases from V and 5 bases from J; junction bases left unmatched: 3. The germline CDR1 and CDR2 sequences are KGHSH and LQKENI. The CDR3 DNA sequence: TGTGCCAGCTCACCAAAACAGGGGCATCAGCCCCAGCATTTT. Translated: CASSPKQGHQPQHF.

The chain uses TRBV7-3 and TRBJ2-1; 7 bases map to TRBD1. V lost 2 bases, J lost 4 bases, and 14 bases stayed unmatched. This CDR3 region has 18 residues. The V gene's germline CDR1 is SGHTA and CDR2 FQGTGA. CDR3 DNA sequence: TGTGCCAGCAGCTTAGGCCCCTACGACAGGGCACGATACAATGAGCAGTTCTTC. The encoded protein is CASSLGPYDRARYNEQFF.

This clone was observed once. The rearrangement links TRBV4-1 to TRBJ2-1; D perhaps matches TRBD2 (6 bases). This CDR3 comprises 16 residues. Germline V lookup: CDR1 MGHRA, CDR2 YSYEKL. V dropped 0 bases and J dropped 4 bases, with 13 bases sitting between them. CDR3 nucleotide sequence: TGCGCCAGCAGCCAAGATCTTGGGGGAGGTTACAATGAGCAGTTCTTC. This translates into CASSQDLGGGYNEQFF.

The genes are TRBV27 and TRBJ2-7; 12 nucleotides match TRBD2. The V gene's germline CDR1 is MNHEY and CDR2 SMNVEV (reference sequence). J gave up 3 bases and V 7 bases, and 13 bases lay outside the gene matches. The CDR3 runs to 17 residues. The CDR3 region is CASMRLAGANQFYEQYF. DNA of the CDR3: TGTGCCAGCATGAGACTAGCGGGAGCCAACCAGTTCTACGAGCAGTACTTC.

The V call is TRBV6-1, the J call TRBJ2-7, with 8 bases that match TRBD1. V gave up 7 bases and J gave up 2 bases; unmatched junction bases: 10. CDR1 and CDR2 (germline): MNHNS, SASEGT. The CDR3 runs 15 residues. Written as DNA, the CDR3 is TGTGCCAGCAAAAATCCGGGACAGGCCGCCTACGAGCAGTACTTC. This encodes CASKNPGQAAYEQYF.

This clone occurred once. The rearrangement links TRBV5-1 to TRBJ2-3, with D possibly being TRBD2 (5 bases). Deletions cut 4 bases from V and 5 bases from J, with 14 bases between. CDR3 length equals 14 residues. In germline, CDR1 is SGHRS, CDR2 YFSETQ. CDR3 amino acids: CASSELARRDTQYF. The CDR3 bases are TGCGCCAGCAGCGAGTTAGCGCGGAGAGATACGCAGTATTTT.

CDR3 region: CASSLNFGVLETQYF. CDR3 DNA: TGTGCCAGCAGCTTGAACTTTGGTGTATTGGAGACCCAGTACTTC. The chain recombines TRBV11-1 with TRBJ2-5; D unclear. Trimming took off 3 bases at V and 5 bases at J, with 16 bases between the two ends. The length of the CDR3 is 15 residues. Germline CDR1 reads SGHAT; CDR2 reads FQDESV (reference sequence).

The rearrangement links TRBV6-6 to TRBJ2-1; 8 bases align to TRBD1. CDR1 MNHNY and CDR2 SVGAGI come from the germline V gene (reference sequence). V dropped 6 bases and J dropped 4; count of bases not matched to a gene: 8. This CDR3 spans 15 amino acids. CDR3 nucleotide sequence: TGTGCCAGCAGCATAACGGACAGGGATTACAATGAGCAGTTCTTC. Protein product: CASSITDRDYNEQFF.

V is TRBV2 and J is TRBJ1-4; D remains unclear. The V and J ends lost 6 bases and 8 bases respectively, with 19 bases between them. CDR3 size: 15 residues. The germline V gene encodes CDR1 SNHLY and CDR2 FYNNEI. The CDR3 sequence is CASSDDSVVREKLFF. DNA for the CDR3: TGTGCCAGCAGCGACGACTCCGTAGTTAGGGAAAAACTGTTTTTT.

This clone came up a few times. The V call is TRBV5-1, the J call TRBJ1-2; maybe TRBD1 (6 bases). V dropped 0 bases and J dropped 6 bases, with 9 bases sitting between them. Per germline, CDR1 SGHRS and CDR2 YFSETQ. This CDR3 comprises 13 residues. CDR3 protein: CASSLANRDGYTF. CDR3 bases: TGCGCCAGCAGCTTGGCCAACAGGGATGGCTACACCTTC.

The chain uses TRBV2 and TRBJ2-7; 11 bases line up with TRBD2. This CDR3 is built from 14 residues. The J segment lost 3 bases and the V segment lost 6 bases, leaving 4 bases of the junction unmatched. From germline, CDR1 is SNHLY and CDR2 FYNNEI. The chain's CDR3 is CASRATSGSYEQYF. DNA of the CDR3: TGTGCCAGCAGAGCAACTAGCGGGAGCTACGAGCAGTACTTC.

The CDR3 DNA reads as TGTGCCAGCAGTTTACAGGTTTCAAATGAGCAGTTCTTC. Its protein product is CASSLQVSNEQFF. The rearrangement joins TRBV6-5 to TRBJ2-1; perhaps TRBD1 as D (5 bases). V gave up 4 bases and J gave up 7 bases, with 11 bases separating them. The CDR3 has 13 amino acids. In germline, CDR1 is MNHEY, CDR2 SVGAGI.

This chain joins TRBV5-4 and TRBJ2-7; 7 bases align to TRBD1. There are 14 residues in the CDR3. V lost 4 bases to trimming and J lost 2 bases; unmatched junction nucleotides: 6. Germline CDR1 and CDR2: SGHNT and YYREEE (reference sequence). CDR3 region: CASSRQGGAYEQYF. The DNA for the CDR3 is TGTGCCAGCAGCCGGCAAGGGGGCGCCTACGAGCAGTACTTC.

The V call is TRBV5-4, the J call TRBJ2-3; 7 bases line up with TRBD1. The germline V gene has CDR1 SGHNT and CDR2 YYREEE (reference sequence). The junction had 15 bases not matched to a gene; V was cut back by 4 bases and J by 10 bases. The CDR3 is 15 amino acids. CDR3 DNA sequence: TGTGCCAGCAGCGTCTTGACAGGGACGACGGGATCGCAGTATTTT. It specifies CASSVLTGTTGSQYF. Full variable domain (missing parts from reference TRBV5-4 and TRBJ2-3): ETGVTQSPTHLIKTRGQQVTLRCSSQSGHNTVSWYQQALGQGPQFIFQYYREEENGRGNFPPRFSGLQFPNYSSELNVNALELDDSALYLCASSVLTGTTGSQYFGPGTRLTVL.

The chain joins TRBV5-6 to TRBJ1-5, with TRBD1 matching 7 bases. V lost 1 base, J lost 7 bases, and 5 bases stayed unmatched. Germline CDR1 SGHDT, CDR2 YYEEEE. The CDR3 loop spans 14 amino acids. CDR3 sequence: CASSLLKGAQPQHF. The CDR3 DNA is TGTGCCAGCAGCTTGCTTAAGGGGGCACAGCCCCAGCATTTT.

The J gene is TRBJ2-1, the V gene TRBV5-1, with D possibly matching TRBD2 (5 bases). CDR3 length: 15 amino acids. Germline V gene data show CDR1 as SGHRS and CDR2 as YFSETQ. Trimming cost V 4 bases and J 7 bases, with 18 bases left between them. For the CDR3, the DNA is TGCGCCAGCAGCCCTACCGGGATAGATGGGAATGAGCAGTTCTTC. The encoded protein is CASSPTGIDGNEQFF. Combining the CDR3 with reference TRBV5-1 and TRBJ2-1 gives the whole variable domain KAGVTQTPRYLIKTRGQQVTLSCSPISGHRSVSWYQQTPGQGLQFLFEYFSETQRNKGNFPGRFSGRQFSNSRSEMNVSTLELGDSALYLCASSPTGIDGNEQFFGPGTRLTVL.

Here the CDR3 reads CASREGLAGAGELFF. The CDR3 bases are TGTGCCAGCAGAGAGGGACTAGCGGGAGCCGGGGAGCTGTTTTTT. The genes are TRBV25-1 and TRBJ2-2; 14 bases fit TRBD2. Germline V gives CDR1 MGHDK, CDR2 SYGVNS. The V gene end was trimmed by 6 bases and the J gene end by 6 bases; junction bases not matched to a gene: 3. The CDR3 is made up of 15 amino acids. Looking up the rest from reference TRBV25-1 and TRBJ2-2 gives the full variable domain: EADIYQTPRYLVIGTGKKITLECSQTMGHDKMYWYQQDPGMELHLIHYSYGVNSTEKGDLSSESTVSRIRTEHFPLTLESARPSHTSQYLCASREGLAGAGELFFGEGSRLTVL.

The chain links TRBV7-9 to TRBJ2-1; TRBD2 is a possible D gene (5 bases). Germline-derived CDR1 and CDR2 are SEHNR and FQNEAQ (reference sequence). Trimming left V 3 bases short and J 6 bases short, with 9 bases between. The CDR3 spans 13 residues. The CDR3 region is CASSLGESNEQFF. Written as DNA, the CDR3 is TGTGCCAGCAGCTTGGGAGAATCCAATGAGCAGTTCTTC. The complete variable domain, with remaining parts taken from reference TRBV7-9 and TRBJ2-1, reads DTGVSQNPRHKITKRGQNVTFRCDPISEHNRLYWYRQTLGQGPEFLTYFQNEAQLEKSRLLSDRFSAERPKGSFSTLEIQRTEQGDSAMYLCASSLGESNEQFFGPGTRLTVL.

This clone was seen a few times. This chain joins TRBV6-6 and TRBJ2-3; tentatively, D is TRBD2 (5 bases). The CDR3 has 15 residues. The ends were cut back, 4 bases at V and 2 bases at J, with 13 bases in the middle. Germline CDR1 MNHNY, CDR2 SVGAGI (reference sequence). The CDR3 sequence is CASSFTNGLTDTQYF. CDR3 bases: TGTGCCAGCAGTTTTACGAACGGACTCACAGATACGCAGTATTTT.

The V and J genes are TRBV10-1 and TRBJ2-7; 11 bases line up with TRBD2. Trimming took 2 bases from V and 3 from J; bases not matched to a gene: 0. Germline CDR1 reads WNHNN; CDR2 reads SYGVQD (reference sequence). The CDR3 has 14 residues. The CDR3 DNA sequence: TGCGCCAGCAGTGAGCTAGCGGGAGGCTACGAGCAGTACTTC. Its translation: CASSELAGGYEQYF.

The chain employs TRBV9 and TRBJ2-1; 7 positions match TRBD2. The CDR3 is 19 residues long. Germline CDR1 and CDR2: SGDLS and YYNGEE. The trim removed 3 bases at V and 4 bases at J, leaving 19 bases unmatched. This CDR3 reads CASSGYKGISSGLYNEQFF. The CDR3 DNA follows: TGTGCCAGCAGCGGTTATAAAGGGATCTCTAGCGGACTTTACAATGAGCAGTTCTTC. Using reference TRBV9 and TRBJ2-1 for the parts outside the CDR3, the full variable domain is DSGVTQTPKHLITATGQRVTLRCSPRSGDLSVYWYQQSLDQGLQFLIQYYNGEERAKGNILERFSAQQFPDLHSELNLSSLELGDSALYFCASSGYKGISSGLYNEQFFGPGTRLTVL.

V is TRBV5-1 and J is TRBJ2-2, with 14 bases that match TRBD2. The length of the CDR3 is 19 residues. The V gene end was trimmed by 6 bases and the J gene end by 4 bases; junction bases not matched to a gene: 14. Looked up from germline, CDR1 is SGHRS and CDR2 is YFSETQ. The chain's CDR3 is CASKYGTSGRGGGTGELFF. DNA of the CDR3: TGCGCCAGCAAATACGGGACTAGCGGGAGAGGAGGTGGCACCGGGGAGCTGTTTTTT. The full variable domain, its missing parts supplied by reference TRBV5-1 and TRBJ2-2, is KAGVTQTPRYLIKTRGQQVTLSCSPISGHRSVSWYQQTPGQGLQFLFEYFSETQRNKGNFPGRFSGRQFSNSRSEMNVSTLELGDSALYLCASKYGTSGRGGGTGELFFGEGSRLTVL.

This sequence joins TRBV25-1 and TRBJ2-1, with 8 nucleotides matching TRBD2. The germline CDR1 and CDR2 sequences are MGHDK and SYGVNS. The CDR3 is 15 amino acids. Germline trimming cut 5 bases from V and 6 bases from J; bases unmatched to any gene: 9. CDR3 nucleotides: TGTGCCAGCAGTTACGGACTAGCAAATACCAATGAGCAGTTCTTC. Amino acids: CASSYGLANTNEQFF.

The chain couples TRBV30 to TRBJ2-1, with D possibly being TRBD2 (6 bases). The CDR3 loop spans 13 amino acids. Germline loops: CDR1 GTSNPN, CDR2 SVGIG (reference sequence). V shed 0 bases and J shed 9 bases, with 12 bases lying between them. This CDR3 is CAWSVPAGIEQFF. CDR3 nucleotides: TGTGCCTGGAGTGTACCGGCGGGAATTGAGCAGTTCTTC.

The V gene is TRBV5-1, the J gene TRBJ1-4; TRBD1 agrees at 9 bases. This CDR3 has 14 amino acids. Germline V gene data show CDR1 as SGHRS and CDR2 as YFSETQ. V lost 4 bases, J lost 10 bases, and 8 bases stayed unmatched. The CDR3 sequence: CASSQGQGGGKLFF. The DNA for the CDR3 is TGCGCCAGCAGCCAGGGACAGGGTGGAGGAAAACTGTTTTTT.